These T cell receptor beta chains were read from a single sample in a study of T cell responses to AZD1222 COVID-19 vaccine. Only in-frame clones appear in the TCRdb table, and some are missing; sequencing was by immunoSEQ multiplex PCR. In the table there are around 120,000 clones, around 92% of which are singletons. This specimen was peripheral blood, taken 28 days after the second AZD1222 dose. The receptors come from an adult who received the AZD1222 COVID-19 vaccine. The CDR3 runs from the conserved cysteine through the conserved F or W. The D gene is left open where the match is weak. Size tells how often a clone was seen (once, few, many) or the class of an expanded clone, and some rows leave it out.

v_call	cdr3_length	clone_size	j_call	d_call	cdr3_nt	cdr3_aa
TRBV5-1	14	NA	TRBJ1-3	NA	TGCGCCAGCAGCTTATCAATCTCTGGAAACACCATATATTTT	CASSLSISGNTIYF
TRBV3-1/TRBV3-2	15	NA	TRBJ2-5	NA	TGTGCCAGCAGCCAAGAAACACAGTACCAAGAGACCCAGTACTTC	CASSQETQYQETQYF
TRBV28	14	NA	TRBJ1-1	NA	TGTGCCAGCAGTTCAGGGGCGCTGAACACTGAAGCTTTCTTT	CASSSGALNTEAFF
TRBV7-9	17	NA	TRBJ2-6	NA	TGTGCCAGCAGCCCCCTGGAGGACAGCTCTGGGGCCAACGTCCTGACTTTC	CASSPLEDSSGANVLTF
TRBV7-2	13	NA	TRBJ1-1	NA	TGTGCCACCCTGGGGTCTGGGAACACTGAAGCTTTCTTT	CATLGSGNTEAFF
TRBV4-2	14	NA	TRBJ1-1	TRBD1	TGTGCCAGCAGCCAAGTGACAGGGTTCACTGAAGCTTTCTTT	CASSQVTGFTEAFF
TRBV5-1	14	NA	TRBJ2-5	TRBD1	TGCGCCAGCAGCTTGGAACAGGGGAGCGAGACCCAGTACTTC	CASSLEQGSETQYF
TRBV2	14	NA	TRBJ2-5	NA	TGTGCCAGCAGCGACGAAGGGTACCAAGAGACCCAGTACTTC	CASSDEGYQETQYF
TRBV24-1	14	NA	TRBJ2-3	NA	TGTGCCACTGGCACTAGCTCCCGCACAGATACGCAGTATTTT	CATGTSSRTDTQYF
TRBV14	18	once	TRBJ2-1	NA	TGTGCCAGCAGCCAAGGTAATTTCGGCAGGGGATTCTACAATGAGCAGTTCTTC	CASSQGNFGRGFYNEQFF
TRBV5-1	14	NA	TRBJ1-1	NA	TGCGCCAGCAGCTTGGAACCGCAGGGGTCTGAAGCTTTCTTT	CASSLEPQGSEAFF
TRBV16	17	NA	TRBJ1-2	NA	TGTGCCAGCAGCCAATCGAAAGGGACCAAAGCTAACTATGGCTACACCTTC	CASSQSKGTKANYGYTF
TRBV18	14	once	TRBJ1-1	NA	TGTGCCAGCTCACAATTACAGGGGAACACTGAAGCTTTCTTT	CASSQLQGNTEAFF
TRBV28	15	NA	TRBJ2-3	TRBD2	TGTGCCAGCAGTTCAGCTCTAGCGGGGGGGCCCTTGCAGTATTTT	CASSSALAGGPLQYF
TRBV18	13	NA	TRBJ1-2	NA	TGTGCCAGCTCACCGCCTAACACCTATGGCTACACCTTC	CASSPPNTYGYTF
TRBV4-2	15	NA	TRBJ1-2	TRBD1	TGTGCCAGCAGCCAACCGGGACAGGGAAACTATGGCTACACCTTC	CASSQPGQGNYGYTF
TRBV28	15	NA	TRBJ1-4	NA	TGTGCCAGCAGTAGGGGAGACTCCCTTAATGAAAAACTGTTTTTT	CASSRGDSLNEKLFF
TRBV6-2/TRBV6-3	16	NA	TRBJ1-5	NA	TGTGCCAGCAGTTATTTCGGGACGGACAGCAATCAGCCCCAGCATTTT	CASSYFGTDSNQPQHF
TRBV25-1	14	NA	TRBJ1-5	NA	TGTGCCAGCAGTGAACCTTGTGATGGTCAGCCCCAGCATTTT	CASSEPCDGQPQHF
TRBV5-1	15	NA	TRBJ1-1	TRBD1	TGCGCCAGCAGGGTGTCGGACAGGGGCAACACTGAAGCTTTCTTT	CASRVSDRGNTEAFF
TRBV28	14	once	TRBJ2-1	NA	TGTGCCATCCGAGCCGACAGCTCCTACAATGAGCAGTTCTTC	CAIRADSSYNEQFF
TRBV27	14	NA	TRBJ2-1	NA	TGTGCCAGCAGTTTCGGACGAAGGCACAATGAGCAGTTCTTC	CASSFGRRHNEQFF
TRBV5-1	14	once	TRBJ1-2	TRBD1	TGCGCCAGCACTTTAACGTCCGGGACAGTTGGCTACACCTTC	CASTLTSGTVGYTF
TRBV5-1	20	NA	TRBJ2-1	TRBD2	TGCGCCAGCAGCTATCCTCCTATAGCGGGATCCTACCTCTCCTACAATGAGCAGTTCTTC	CASSYPPIAGSYLSYNEQFF
TRBV5-1	14	NA	TRBJ2-5	NA	TGCGCCAGCAGCCCCGGAGGGGGCCAAGAGACCCAGTACTTC	CASSPGGGQETQYF
TRBV6-5	13	once	TRBJ2-2	NA	TGTGCCAGCAGTCCACAGGCTAGCGGGGAGCTGTTTTTT	CASSPQASGELFF
TRBV19	16	NA	TRBJ1-5	TRBD1	TGTGCCAGTAGTTTGTTCCGGGACAGGTCCGGTCAGCCCCAGCATTTT	CASSLFRDRSGQPQHF
TRBV5-4	14	NA	TRBJ2-7	NA	TGTGCCAGCAGCTTGGAACGCCCGCCTGAAGAGCAGTACTTC	CASSLERPPEEQYF
TRBV11-2	14	NA	TRBJ2-1	NA	TGTGCCAGCAGGACAGCCAGAAGCTACAATGAGCAGTTCTTC	CASRTARSYNEQFF
TRBV2	16	NA	TRBJ2-4	NA	TGTGCCAGCAATGAGGGGCAGCCGTTAGCCAAAAACATTCAGTACTTC	CASNEGQPLAKNIQYF
TRBV13	13	NA	TRBJ2-2	NA	TGTGCCAGCAGCCTTGGACAGCACGGGGAGCTGTTTTTT	CASSLGQHGELFF
TRBV5-1	14	few	TRBJ1-1	NA	TGCGCCAGCAGCCTTCTAGGGGGGGACACTGAAGCTTTCTTT	CASSLLGGDTEAFF
TRBV7-7	16	NA	TRBJ2-1	TRBD2	TGTGCTAGCAGCCTTTTAGCGGGCCCAGCCTACAATGAGCAGTTCTTC	CASSLLAGPAYNEQFF
TRBV3-1/TRBV3-2	19	NA	TRBJ1-5	TRBD1	TGTGCCAGCAGCCAAGGTGTACAGGGGATCGGATCAAGCAATCAGCCCCAGCATTTT	CASSQGVQGIGSSNQPQHF
TRBV3-1/TRBV3-2	15	NA	TRBJ1-4	NA	TGTGCCAGCAGCCAAAGGGACGGAAATAATGAAAAACTGTTTTTT	CASSQRDGNNEKLFF
TRBV6-5	14	NA	TRBJ2-2	TRBD1	TGTGCTAGTAGCAGGACAGGATACACCGGGGAGCTGTTTTTT	CASSRTGYTGELFF
TRBV12-3/TRBV12-4	8	NA	TRBJ1-2	NA	TGTGCCAGCAGGTCAGTCACCTTC	CASRSVTF
TRBV29-1	11	NA	TRBJ1-2	NA	TGCAGCGCAGGGGACATCTCCGGCTACACCTTC	CSAGDISGYTF
TRBV18	14	NA	TRBJ1-1	NA	TGTGCCAGCTCACCTGGGCAGGCGGCTACTGAAGCTTTCTTT	CASSPGQAATEAFF
TRBV19	14	once	TRBJ1-1	NA	TGTGCCAGTAGTATGGGCCGCAGGGTGTCTGAAGCTTTCTTT	CASSMGRRVSEAFF
TRBV7-9	16	few	TRBJ2-2	NA	TGTGCCAGCAGCCCCCCTGGCGGTATGGACACCGGGGAGCTGTTTTTT	CASSPPGGMDTGELFF
TRBV28	15	NA	TRBJ2-7	TRBD2	TGTGCCAGCAGTTTCCCGACTAGCGGGAGATACGAGCAGTACTTC	CASSFPTSGRYEQYF
TRBV7-8	15	NA	TRBJ1-1	NA	TGTGCCAGCAGCCGAAGTCCCTTTATGAACACTGAAGCTTTCTTT	CASSRSPFMNTEAFF
TRBV5-4	15	NA	TRBJ2-1	TRBD2	TGTGCCAGCAGACCGGGACTAGCAGACTACAATGAGCAGTTCTTC	CASRPGLADYNEQFF
TRBV6-2/TRBV6-3	15	once	TRBJ1-2	TRBD1	TGTGCCAGCAGCACGGGACAGACCAGGAACTATGGCTACACCTTC	CASSTGQTRNYGYTF
TRBV15	17	NA	TRBJ2-2	TRBD2	TGTGCCACCAGCAGGTTGGAAGGGACTAGATACACCGGGGAGCTGTTTTTT	CATSRLEGTRYTGELFF